This is a list of T cell receptor beta chains from one sample in a study of technical replicates of blood from four donors. Assay: immunoSEQ multiplex PCR; the TCRdb copy retains only in-frame clones and omits some. The table lists about 68,000 clones, 95% to 97% of them singletons. The sequencing sample was made of T cells isolated from PBMCs. The receptors shown here come from a human donor in good health. CDR3s include the opening cysteine and the closing phenylalanine or tryptophan. D genes are given only for firm matches. Expanded clones get a size class; other rows say once, few or many, or leave the size out.

J gene: TRBJ1-2
D gene: TRBD1
V gene: TRBV4-1
clone size: -
CDR3 DNA: TGCGCCAGCAGCCAAGGGACAGGCGAATGGGGCTATGGCTACACCTTC
CDR3 protein: CASSQGTGEWGYGYTF

J gene: TRBJ1-1
D gene: -
V gene: TRBV6-5
clone size: -
CDR3 DNA: TGTGCCAGCAGTTACTCGCAGGGGATAACTGAAGCTTTCTTT
CDR3 protein: CASSYSQGITEAFF

J gene: TRBJ1-3
D gene: TRBD1
V gene: TRBV5-1
clone size: -
CDR3 DNA: TGCGCCAGCAGCCAGGACAGGATCGAAGGAAACACCATATATTTT
CDR3 protein: CASSQDRIEGNTIYF

J gene: TRBJ1-2
D gene: TRBD1
V gene: TRBV7-9
clone size: -
CDR3 DNA: TGTGCCAGCACCCCTCCCAGGGGGCTTCACTATGGCTACACCTTC
CDR3 protein: CASTPPRGLHYGYTF

J gene: TRBJ1-4
D gene: TRBD1
V gene: TRBV5-1
clone size: -
CDR3 DNA: TGCGCCAGCAGCCTGGACAGGGGAGGTGAAAAACTGTTTTTT
CDR3 protein: CASSLDRGGEKLFF

J gene: TRBJ2-3
D gene: -
V gene: TRBV27
clone size: once
CDR3 DNA: TGTGCCAGCAGTCCAGGAGATACGCAGTATTTT
CDR3 protein: CASSPGDTQYF

J gene: TRBJ2-7
D gene: TRBD1
V gene: TRBV6-5
clone size: -
CDR3 DNA: TGTGCCAGCAGTTACTCGACGGGACAGAGACTCTACGAGCAGTACTTC
CDR3 protein: CASSYSTGQRLYEQYF

J gene: TRBJ2-1
D gene: TRBD2
V gene: TRBV6-5
clone size: -
CDR3 DNA: TGTGCCAGCAGTTACTTAACCGGGGACTACCAGCAGTTCTTC
CDR3 protein: CASSYLTGDYQQFF

J gene: TRBJ2-7
D gene: -
V gene: TRBV9
clone size: -
CDR3 DNA: TGTGCCAGCAGCGTAGCTCTGAGTTACGAGCAGTACTTC
CDR3 protein: CASSVALSYEQYF

J gene: TRBJ2-7
D gene: TRBD1
V gene: TRBV6-6
clone size: once
CDR3 DNA: TGTGCCAGCAGCCTCCCTACAGGGGGCGGGGAGCAGTACTTC
CDR3 protein: CASSLPTGGGEQYF

J gene: TRBJ2-7
D gene: -
V gene: TRBV11-2
clone size: -
CDR3 DNA: TGTGCCAGCAGCCCCGTCGGGGCGGGATTGTACGAGCAGTACTTC
CDR3 protein: CASSPVGAGLYEQYF

J gene: TRBJ1-5
D gene: -
V gene: TRBV9
clone size: -
CDR3 DNA: TGTGCCAGCAGCGTAGACGGGGGGCTCCAGCCCCAGCATTTT
CDR3 protein: CASSVDGGLQPQHF

J gene: TRBJ2-2
D gene: TRBD2
V gene: TRBV7-2
clone size: -
CDR3 DNA: TGTGCCAGCATCCTAGCGGGAGGCGCGAACACCGGGGAGCTGTTTTTT
CDR3 protein: CASILAGGANTGELFF

J gene: TRBJ2-5
D gene: -
V gene: TRBV28
clone size: -
CDR3 DNA: TGTGCCAGCAGCTTGGACAGCCAAGAGACCCAGTACTTC
CDR3 protein: CASSLDSQETQYF

J gene: TRBJ1-1
D gene: TRBD1
V gene: TRBV4-1
clone size: -
CDR3 DNA: TGCGCCAGCAGCCGGCCGGGACAGGGCGGGGAAAACACTGAAGCTTTCTTT
CDR3 protein: CASSRPGQGGENTEAFF

J gene: TRBJ1-1
D gene: -
V gene: TRBV29-1
clone size: -
CDR3 DNA: TGCAGCGTTGGACACGCTTTCTTT
CDR3 protein: CSVGHAFF

J gene: TRBJ1-1
D gene: TRBD1
V gene: TRBV18
clone size: -
CDR3 DNA: TGTGCCAGCTCACGTGAAGGGGACAGCACTGAAGCTTTCTTT
CDR3 protein: CASSREGDSTEAFF

J gene: TRBJ1-1
D gene: -
V gene: TRBV4-1
clone size: -
CDR3 DNA: TGCGCCAGCAGCCAGGGGTCGCGGGACACTGAAGCTTTCTTT
CDR3 protein: CASSQGSRDTEAFF

J gene: TRBJ2-3
D gene: -
V gene: TRBV6-6
clone size: -
CDR3 DNA: TGTGCCAGCAGTTATCCGCGGGCTGGAGATACGCAGTATTTT
CDR3 protein: CASSYPRAGDTQYF

J gene: TRBJ2-1
D gene: TRBD2
V gene: TRBV5-1
clone size: -
CDR3 DNA: TGCGCCAGCAGCTTGGAGATTAGCGGGAGCGCCTACAATGAGCAGTTCTTC
CDR3 protein: CASSLEISGSAYNEQFF

J gene: TRBJ1-2
D gene: TRBD1
V gene: TRBV30
clone size: -
CDR3 DNA: TGTGCCTGGAGTGTAAGGGACAGCTACGGCTACACCTTC
CDR3 protein: CAWSVRDSYGYTF

J gene: TRBJ2-3
D gene: -
V gene: TRBV29-1
clone size: -
CDR3 DNA: TGCAGCGTTGATGGCGACGTGAACAGGGAGTATTTT
CDR3 protein: CSVDGDVNREYF

J gene: TRBJ1-4
D gene: TRBD1
V gene: TRBV7-9
clone size: -
CDR3 DNA: TGTGCCAGCAGCTATAGGACAGGGGTTTATGAAAAACTGTTTTTT
CDR3 protein: CASSYRTGVYEKLFF

J gene: TRBJ1-4
D gene: TRBD1
V gene: TRBV28
clone size: -
CDR3 DNA: TGTGCCAGCAGCCGTACAGGGGGCTACAGTGAAAAACTGTTTTTT
CDR3 protein: CASSRTGGYSEKLFF

J gene: TRBJ2-2
D gene: TRBD2
V gene: TRBV5-1
clone size: -
CDR3 DNA: TGCGCCAGCAGCTTGATACTAGCGGGAGGAGTTGGCGGGGAGCTGTTTTTT
CDR3 protein: CASSLILAGGVGGELFF

J gene: TRBJ2-1
D gene: -
V gene: TRBV5-6
clone size: once
CDR3 DNA: TGTGCCAGCAGCTCCGGAGGGGTTGGGGATGAGCAGTTCTTC
CDR3 protein: CASSSGGVGDEQFF

J gene: TRBJ1-1
D gene: -
V gene: TRBV2
clone size: -
CDR3 DNA: TGTGCCAGCAGTGATATCCCCGACATAATGAACACTGAAGCTTTCTTT
CDR3 protein: CASSDIPDIMNTEAFF

J gene: TRBJ1-1
D gene: -
V gene: TRBV7-9
clone size: -
CDR3 DNA: TGTGCCAGCAGCCCCATCGGGGTTAGGACTGACTACTGGGGCACTGAAGCTTTCTTT
CDR3 protein: CASSPIGVRTDYWGTEAFF

J gene: TRBJ2-3
D gene: TRBD2
V gene: TRBV7-3
clone size: once
CDR3 DNA: TGTGCCAGCAGTCGACTAGCGGGAAGTTTAGATACGCAGTATTTT
CDR3 protein: CASSRLAGSLDTQYF